The T cell receptor (beta chain) under discussion was sequenced for a study of CXCR3-negative and CXCR3-positive naive CD8 T cells. Turning to the study itself: Sequencing brought in some 130 million TRB reads altogether, and each library got about 1.5 +/- 0.3 million. Findings and limits, study-wide: In both naive subsets diversity was comparably high, whereas memory CD8+ cells showed much lower diversity. Relative to CXCR3-negative naive cells, CXCR3-positive naive cells had more hydrophobic TRB CDR3s.

Naive cells were sorted as CD45RO-, CCR7+, CD27+ and CD95-. 5' RACE that incorporated UMI labels was used to prepare the TRB cDNA libraries. TCRdb reprocessed the 5' RACE reads, with one entry per CDR3 protein and no DNA. Its table lists around 150,000 distinct CDR3 sequences. Germline CDR1 is KGHSH and CDR2 is LQKENI. The CDR3 runs 15 residues. With regard to this clonotype: As yet, its antigen is unknown.

The sequence came from a human donor in good health. Some clones in this sample may be carry-over from other donors' samples. Sequencing was carried out using naive CXCR3+ CD8+ T cells from blood. As to subset: CD45RO-CCR7+CD27+CD95- naive CD8+ T cells expressing CXCR3 (TNR3+). V and J are TRBV18 and TRBJ1-1; TCRdb designates TRBD1, a call that cannot be tested without DNA. CDR3: CASSPQGGFNTEAFF. The whole variable domain, remainder taken from reference TRBV18 and TRBJ1-1, is NAGVMQNPRHLVRRRGQEARLRCSPMKGHSHVYWYRQLPEEGLKFMVYLQKENIIDESGMPKERFSAEFPKEGPSILRIQQVVRGDSAAYFCASSPQGGFNTEAFFGQGTRLTVV.